One sample yielded the 18 T cell receptor beta chains listed below, sequenced in a study of T cells after yellow fever vaccination. TCRdb analysed the 5' RACE reads with MiXCR anew, one entry per CDR3 protein. Among roughly 79,000 distinct CDR3 sequences, about 7.2% were seen once, and the ten largest hold about 27%. The starting material was CD8+ T cells sorted from PBMCs, obtained less than 11 days after the first yellow fever vaccination. These receptors originate from a man younger than 35 who received the YFV17D yellow fever vaccine.

The chain recombines TRBV24-1 with TRBJ2-2, with D hard to call. V lost 10 bases and J lost 0, with 8 bases in between. CDR1 and CDR2 (germline): KGHDR, SFDVKD. This CDR3 spans 13 amino acids. CDR3 DNA sequence: TGTGCCACAGGTAACGCGAACACCGGGGAGCTGTTTTTT. Translation: CATGNANTGELFF.

This clonotype appeared a few times. The V call is TRBV5-5, the J call TRBJ1-5, with D possibly matching TRBD1 (6 bases). V lost 5 bases and J 7 bases, leaving 19 bases between the germline ends. Germline CDR1 is SGHKS and CDR2 is YYEKEE (reference sequence). There are 15 residues in the CDR3. The CDR3 region has the DNA TGTGCCAGCAGTCTCACAGGGTCTCCTTGGCAGCCCCAGCATTTT. It translates to CASSLTGSPWQPQHF.

Many counts were recorded for this clonotype. CDR3 nucleotides: TGTGCCAGCAGTAACGCGGCCGAGGGGTACGAGCAGTTCTTC. Translation gives CASSNAAEGYEQFF. This sequence joins TRBV12-3 or TRBV12-4 and TRBJ2-1; D is tentatively TRBD1 or TRBD2 (5 bases each). Trimming removed 5 bases at V and 10 bases at J, with 18 bases between. The CDR3 length is 14 residues.

Ten or more counts support this clonotype. This chain connects TRBV6-2 or TRBV6-3 to TRBJ2-7; D call uncertain. Trimming cost V 4 bases and J 2 bases, with 9 bases left between them. This CDR3 comprises 13 residues. Looked up from germline, CDR1 is MNHEY and CDR2 is SVGEGT. CDR3 residues: CASSLTLTYEQYV. CDR3 bases: TGTGCCAGCAGTTTGACACTGACCTACGAGCAGTACGTC.

The rearrangement joins TRBV7-9 to TRBJ1-1, with 7 positions matching TRBD1. The germline V gene encodes CDR1 SEHNR and CDR2 FQNEAQ (reference sequence). This CDR3 is built from 16 residues. The ends lost 2 bases at V and 0 bases at J; junction bases unmatched: 6. CDR3 amino acids: CASSLYGRGVNTEAFF. Here the CDR3 DNA reads TGTGCCAGCAGCTTATACGGCAGGGGGGTGAACACTGAAGCTTTCTTT.

This clonotype was seen many times. The chain has TRBV5-6 and TRBJ2-7; 12 positions match TRBD2. This CDR3 region has 15 residues. Germline CDR1 SGHDT, CDR2 YYEEEE. V shed 3 bases, J shed 4 bases, and the junction held 5 bases outside the gene matches. The CDR3 DNA is TGTGCCAGCAGCTCTGGACTAGCGGGACCTTACGAGCAGTACGTC. Amino acid sequence: CASSSGLAGPYEQYV.

V is TRBV18 and J is TRBJ2-7; the match to TRBD2 covers 7 bases. CDR1 and CDR2 (germline): KGHSH, LQKENI. The CDR3 length is 16 residues. V shed 1 base and J 2 bases; nucleotides not matched to a gene: 8. CDR3 amino acids: CASSPQEASGTYEQYF. The CDR3 region has the DNA TGTGCCAGCTCACCACAGGAAGCTAGCGGCACCTACGAGCAGTACTTC.

This clonotype appeared many times. The chain joins TRBV7-8 to TRBJ1-1; 7 bases are a match to TRBD1. Germline CDR1 reads SGHVS; CDR2 reads FQNEAQ. With V trimmed by 4 bases and J by 7 bases, 15 bases remained unmatched. The CDR3 loop spans 16 amino acids. This CDR3 is CASSSFYTGEESEAFF. In DNA form, the CDR3 reads TGTGCCAGCAGCTCCTTCTACACAGGGGAGGAGAGTGAAGCTTTCTTT.

This clonotype was seen at least ten times. This chain uses TRBV20-1 with TRBJ2-5; 11 bases match TRBD2. The V segment lost 5 bases and the J segment 3 bases; nucleotides outside the gene matches: 5. Germline CDR1 is DFQATT and CDR2 is SNEGSKA (reference sequence). The CDR3 has 14 residues. The CDR3 sequence is CSADIAGGEETQYF. The CDR3 nucleotides are TGCAGTGCTGATATAGCGGGGGGGGAAGAGACCCAGTACTTC.

With respect to this clonotype: A much larger clone sits a single nucleotide away, making a read error possible. This chain joins TRBV6-4 and TRBJ2-1; D unresolved. Trimming took 2 bases from V and 13 from J, leaving 12 bases between them. Germline V CDR1 and CDR2: MRHNA, SNTAGT. The CDR3 has 12 amino acids. The CDR3 here is CASSDGDVQQFF. The CDR3 DNA is TGTGCCAGCAGTGACGGTGATGTACAACAGTTCTTC.

The chain couples TRBV7-4 to TRBJ2-4; tentatively, D is TRBD1 (6 bases). Trimming removed 5 bases at V and 0 bases at J, with 11 bases between. The germline V gene has CDR1 SGHVT and CDR2 SQSDAQ. This CDR3 has 15 residues. CDR3 bases: TGTGCCAGCAGCGAGGACAGACCAGCCAAAAACATTCAGTACTTC. The encoded protein is CASSEDRPAKNIQYF.

This clonotype appeared many times. The J gene is TRBJ2-7, the V gene TRBV4-3; D gene uncertain. The CDR3 spans 13 residues. CDR1 and CDR2 from the germline V gene are LGHNA and YSLEER. V dropped 0 bases and J dropped 6 bases, with 9 bases sitting between them. Here the CDR3 reads CASSQDGVGEQYF. DNA for the CDR3: TGCGCCAGCAGCCAAGATGGGGTTGGCGAGCAGTACTTC.

In this sample, this clonotype turned up many times. The chain links TRBV9 to TRBJ1-1; D is uncertain. V lost 2 bases and J 1 base, leaving 9 bases between the germline ends. The CDR3 totals 14 residues. The germline V gene has CDR1 SGDLS and CDR2 YYNGEE. The CDR3 DNA is TGTGCCAGCAGCGTGGGCAGCACGAACACTGAAGCTTTCTTT. Protein: CASSVGSTNTEAFF.

This clonotype was seen many times. V usage is TRBV12-3 or TRBV12-4 and J usage is TRBJ2-7; 10 nucleotides match TRBD1. The CDR3 covers 14 residues. V lost 6 bases, J lost 3 bases, and 5 bases stayed unmatched. The CDR3: CASRATGGYYEQYF. DNA of the CDR3: TGTGCCAGCAGAGCGACAGGGGGCTACTACGAGCAGTACTTC.

The table lists this clonotype with many counts. The V call is TRBV5-1, the J call TRBJ2-4; 7 positions agree with TRBD1. Losses at the gene ends were 0 bases for V and 6 bases for J; bases not matched to a gene: 3. CDR3 length: 14 amino acids. CDR1 is SGHRS and CDR2 is YFSETQ in the germline V gene. The CDR3: CASSLAGGPNIQYF. The CDR3 DNA reads as TGCGCCAGCAGCTTGGCAGGGGGACCAAACATTCAGTACTTC.

This clonotype came up many times. This sequence joins TRBV6-1 and TRBJ2-3; 9 bases map to TRBD2. Trimming at V came to 4 bases and at J to 7 bases, leaving 9 bases not matched to a gene. CDR1 and CDR2 from the germline V gene are MNHNS and SASEGT. This CDR3 contains 15 residues. The CDR3 protein is CASSGRTSAPHTQYF. Written as DNA, the CDR3 is TGTGCCAGCAGTGGGCGGACTAGCGCCCCTCATACGCAGTATTTT.

In its sample, this clonotype was seen many times. The rearrangement links TRBV4-2 to TRBJ2-5; D unclear. This CDR3 spans 16 amino acids. Between the trimmed V and J ends, which lost 0 bases and 5 bases, there was a span of 16 bases. Germline V gene data show CDR1 as LGHNA and CDR2 as YNFKEQ. The CDR3 region has the DNA TGTGCCAGCAGCCAAGATCAATTCACATCTTGGGAGACCCAGTACTTC. This translates into CASSQDQFTSWETQYF.

Many counts were recorded for this clonotype. The J gene is TRBJ2-2, the V gene TRBV7-2, with D possibly TRBD2 on 6 matching bases. From germline, CDR1 is SGHTA and CDR2 FQGNSA. V lost 1 base, J lost 7 bases, and 10 bases lay in between. The CDR3 has 14 residues. The chain's CDR3 is CASSLVEGFGELFF. DNA for the CDR3: TGTGCCAGCAGCTTAGTGGAGGGCTTCGGGGAGCTGTTTTTT.